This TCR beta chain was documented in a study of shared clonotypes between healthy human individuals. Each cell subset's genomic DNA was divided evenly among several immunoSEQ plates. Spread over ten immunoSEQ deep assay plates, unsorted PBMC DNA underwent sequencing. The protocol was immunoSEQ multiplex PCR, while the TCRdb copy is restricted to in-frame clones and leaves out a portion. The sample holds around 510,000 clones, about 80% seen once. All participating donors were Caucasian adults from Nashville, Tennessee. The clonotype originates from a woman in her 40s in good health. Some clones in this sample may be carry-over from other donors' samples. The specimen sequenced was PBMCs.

In nucleotides, the CDR3 is TGTGCCAGCAGCTCGACTAGCGGGAGGGCCTTCGGGGAGCTGTTTTTT. As protein: CASSSTSGRAFGELFF. The J gene is TRBJ2-2, the V gene TRBV11-1; 14 bases line up with TRBD2. The CDR3 has 16 amino acids. V shed 4 bases, J shed 7 bases, and the junction held 5 bases outside the gene matches. Germline V CDR1 and CDR2: SGHAT, FQDESV (reference sequence).